A selection of T cell receptor beta chains follows, all from one sample in a study of PD-1 blockade in classical Hodgkin lymphoma. Clones were sequenced by immunoSEQ multiplex PCR, and TCRdb holds only the in-frame ones, with some missing. The data hold fewer than 110,000 clones, with about 89% observed a single time. Sequences were derived from peripheral blood mononuclear cells (PBMCs), sampled before the second cycle of nivolumab. Receptor source: a human donor with classical Hodgkin lymphoma. CDR3s include the opening cysteine and the closing phenylalanine or tryptophan. D genes are given only for firm matches. Clone sizes are given selectively: once, few, many, or a class where the clone is expanded.

>TRBJ1-1|TRBD1|TRBV10-3|.
CAGGQGFSAEAFF
TGTGCCGGGGGACAGGGATTTAGCGCTGAAGCTTTCTTT
>TRBJ1-6|.|TRBV30|few
CAWKLGRVGSYNSPLHF
TGTGCCTGGAAATTAGGCAGGGTCGGGTCCTATAATTCACCCCTCCACTTT
>TRBJ2-5|.|TRBV5-6|.
CASSLFSGSGETQYF
TGTGCCAGCAGCTTGTTCTCAGGGTCGGGAGAGACCCAGTACTTC
>TRBJ2-4|TRBD1|TRBV6-6|.
CASVRTGAGNIQYF
TGTGCCAGCGTAAGGACAGGGGCGGGAAACATTCAGTACTTC
>TRBJ2-2|.|TRBV7-7|.
CASSLGGGPHTGELFF
TGTGCCAGCAGCTTAGGAGGGGGACCTCACACCGGGGAGCTGTTTTTT
>TRBJ2-5|.|TRBV18|.
CASSPNLGARETQYF
TGTGCCAGCTCACCAAATCTGGGGGCCCGGGAGACCCAGTACTTC
>TRBJ1-5|TRBD1|TRBV4-3|once
CASSQDDRDSYQPQHF
TGCGCCAGCAGCCAAGATGACCGGGACAGTTATCAGCCCCAGCATTTT
>TRBJ2-5|.|TRBV23-1|.
CASSQSRNRGKHQETQYF
TGCGCCAGCAGTCAATCGAGGAATCGGGGGAAACACCAAGAGACCCAGTACTTC
>TRBJ1-5|.|TRBV7-2|.
CASSLDAGQPQHF
TGTGCCAGCAGCTTAGATGCAGGACAGCCCCAGCATTTT
>TRBJ1-5|.|TRBV27|.
CASSSSGKRPPQHF
TGTGCCAGCAGTTCGTCAGGGAAACGTCCGCCCCAGCATTTT
>TRBJ1-1|.|TRBV2|.
CASIYGVNTEAFF
TGTGCCAGCATATATGGAGTTAACACTGAAGCTTTCTTT
>TRBJ1-3|.|TRBV30|.
CAWSVGTDGNTIYF
TGTGCCTGGAGTGTGGGGACGGACGGAAACACCATATATTTT
>TRBJ2-3|.|TRBV20-1|.
CSCESTDTQYF
TGCAGTTGCGAAAGCACAGATACGCAGTATTTT
>TRBJ1-2|.|TRBV27|.
CASSSTGAGYTF
TGTGCCAGCAGTTCAACGGGGGCCGGCTACACCTTC
>TRBJ1-4|TRBD1|TRBV19|.
CASRTTGTGASNEKLFF
TGTGCCAGTAGGACAACCGGGACAGGGGCATCTAATGAAAAACTGTTTTTT
>TRBJ2-6|.|TRBV15|.
CATSREPTVYSGANVLTF
TGTGCCACCAGCAGAGAGCCGACGGTTTACTCTGGGGCCAACGTCCTGACTTTC
>TRBJ2-7|.|TRBV10-3|.
CAISESSGEQYF
TGTGCCATCAGTGAGTCGTCCGGGGAGCAGTACTTC
>TRBJ2-7|.|TRBV28|once
CASTTGQRTYEQYF
TGTGCCAGCACGACGGGGCAGCGCACCTACGAGCAGTACTTC
>TRBJ1-1|.|TRBV4-1|.
CASSQERYVNTEAFF
TGCGCCAGCAGCCAAGAAAGGTATGTGAACACTGAAGCTTTCTTT
>TRBJ1-4|.|TRBV4-2|.
CASKAAAADNSGVGF
TGTGCCAGCAAGGCGGCGGCTGCTGACAATTCCGGGGTAGGGTTT
>TRBJ2-7|.|TRBV25-1|.
CASTGTSYEQYF
TGTGCCAGTACCGGGACCTCCTACGAGCAGTACTTC
>TRBJ1-1|.|TRBV9|.
CASAGTLDTEAFF
TGTGCCAGCGCGGGGACCCTCGACACTGAAGCTTTCTTT
>TRBJ1-2|TRBD1|TRBV6-1|.
CASSRDSWGYTF
TGTGCCAGCAGTCGGGACAGCTGGGGCTACACCTTC
>TRBJ2-2|.|TRBV7-3|.
CASSLRPNPNTGELFF
TGTGCCAGCAGCTTACGCCCAAACCCGAACACCGGGGAGCTGTTTTTT
>TRBJ1-5|.|TRBV6-5|.
CASRRSGLTQHF
TGTGCCAGCAGAAGATCCGGACTGACCCAGCATTTT
>TRBJ2-1|TRBD1|TRBV7-2|.
CASSPARQGIINEQFF
TGTGCCAGCAGCCCCGCAAGACAGGGAATAATTAATGAGCAGTTCTTC
>TRBJ2-5|.|TRBV28|.
CASRPTGAGEETQYF
TGTGCCAGCAGACCCACAGGGGCGGGGGAAGAGACCCAGTACTTC
>TRBJ2-7|.|TRBV19|.
CASSIGDFGEQYF
TGTGCCAGTAGTATAGGGGACTTCGGCGAGCAGTACTTC
>TRBJ1-1|.|TRBV10-3|.
CAISESRSTEAFF
TGTGCCATCAGTGAGTCAAGGAGCACTGAAGCTTTCTTT
>TRBJ1-4|TRBD1|TRBV19|.
CASSIDRGDEKLFF
TGTGCCAGTAGTATCGACAGGGGTGATGAAAAACTGTTTTTT
>TRBJ2-1|.|TRBV11-3|.
CASSLDGGLDPYNEQFF
TGTGCCAGCAGCTTAGATGGAGGCCTCGACCCCTACAATGAGCAGTTCTTC
>TRBJ2-7|.|TRBV27|.
CASSLQGLPKDYEQYF
TGTGCCAGCAGTCTCCAGGGACTCCCCAAGGACTACGAGCAGTACTTC
>TRBJ1-1|.|TRBV27|.
CASSPLGRPDLKTEAFF
TGTGCCAGCAGTCCTCTTGGACGGCCAGATTTGAAAACTGAAGCTTTCTTT
>TRBJ1-1|TRBD1|TRBV19|.
CASRPDRENTEAFF
TGTGCCAGTAGACCTGACAGGGAGAACACTGAAGCTTTCTTT
>TRBJ2-2|TRBD1|TRBV15|.
CATSREQGTGNTGELFF
TGTGCCACCAGCAGAGAGCAAGGGACAGGGAACACCGGGGAGCTGTTTTTT
>TRBJ2-5|.|TRBV7-2|.
CASSFGGGGQETQYF
TGTGCCAGCAGTTTCGGGGGCGGAGGGCAAGAGACCCAGTACTTC
>TRBJ1-4|TRBD1|TRBV19|.
CATATGTANEKLFF
TGTGCCACAGCGACCGGGACAGCTAATGAAAAACTGTTTTTT
>TRBJ1-1|.|TRBV7-9|.
CASGHLFTYLNTEAFF
TGTGCCAGCGGACATCTTTTTACGTATTTGAACACTGAAGCTTTCTTT
>TRBJ1-4|.|TRBV11-2|.
CASSLTLGGRWGEKLFF
TGTGCCAGCAGCTTAACCTTGGGGGGCCGGTGGGGAGAAAAACTGTTTTTT
>TRBJ1-4|.|TRBV5-1|.
CASSGNRAANEKLFF
TGCGCCAGCAGCGGCAACAGGGCGGCTAATGAAAAACTGTTTTTT
>TRBJ2-4|.|TRBV11-2|.
CASSSGVLAKNIQYF
TGTGCCAGCAGTTCCGGGGTTCTAGCCAAAAACATTCAGTACTTC
>TRBJ2-1|.|TRBV19|.
CASIEAAGGSYNEQFF
TGTGCCAGTATCGAAGCAGCAGGGGGGTCCTACAATGAGCAGTTCTTC
>TRBJ2-5|.|TRBV20-1|.
CSAVATETQYF
TGCAGTGCCGTAGCCACAGAGACCCAGTACTTC
>TRBJ1-1|.|TRBV2|few
CASTVTGSHTEAFF
TGTGCCAGCACCGTGACCGGGAGCCACACTGAAGCTTTCTTT
>TRBJ2-7|.|TRBV19|.
CASSIGHLPFYEQYF
TGTGCCAGTAGTATCGGCCACCTCCCCTTCTACGAGCAGTACTTC
>TRBJ2-7|TRBD1|TRBV2|.
CASSGQGGPYEQYF
TGTGCCAGCAGTGGACAGGGGGGACCCTACGAGCAGTACTTC
>TRBJ2-7|.|TRBV7-2|.
CASSLNRVGEQYF
TGTGCCAGCAGCTTAAACAGGGTGGGGGAGCAGTACTTC
>TRBJ2-3|.|TRBV7-3|.
CASSVSGFSADTQYF
TGTGCCAGCAGCGTTTCAGGGTTTTCAGCAGATACGCAGTATTTT
>TRBJ2-6|.|TRBV7-6|.
CASSLGVSLGANVLTF
TGTGCCAGCAGCTTAGGTGTCTCATTGGGGGCCAACGTCCTGACTTTC
>TRBJ2-3|.|TRBV5-1|.
CASSLGPVSTDTQYF
TGCGCCAGCAGCTTGGGTCCAGTTAGCACAGATACGCAGTATTTT
>TRBJ1-2|.|TRBV29-1|.
CSVEDRADYGYTF
TGCAGCGTTGAAGACAGGGCGGACTATGGCTACACCTTC
>TRBJ1-4|.|TRBV28|.
CASRLYSFPPDNEKLFF
TGTGCCAGCAGATTATATTCTTTCCCACCAGATAATGAAAAACTGTTTTTT